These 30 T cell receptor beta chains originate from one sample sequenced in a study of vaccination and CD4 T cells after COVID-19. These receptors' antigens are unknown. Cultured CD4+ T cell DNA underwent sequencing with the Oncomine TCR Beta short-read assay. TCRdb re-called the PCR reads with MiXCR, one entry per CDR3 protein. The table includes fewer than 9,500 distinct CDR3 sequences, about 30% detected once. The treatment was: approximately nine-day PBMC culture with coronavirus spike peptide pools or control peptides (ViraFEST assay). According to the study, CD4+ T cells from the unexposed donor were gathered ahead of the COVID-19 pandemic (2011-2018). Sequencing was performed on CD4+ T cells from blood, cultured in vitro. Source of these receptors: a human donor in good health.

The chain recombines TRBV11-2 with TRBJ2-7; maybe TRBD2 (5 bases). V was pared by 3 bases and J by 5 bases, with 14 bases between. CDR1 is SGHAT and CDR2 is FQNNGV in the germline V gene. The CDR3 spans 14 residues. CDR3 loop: CASSFQTTWDEQYF. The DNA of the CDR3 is TGTGCCAGCAGCTTTCAGACTACCTGGGACGAGCAGTACTTC. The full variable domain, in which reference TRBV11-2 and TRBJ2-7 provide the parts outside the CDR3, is EAGVAQSPRYKIIEKRQSVAFWCNPISGHATLYWYQQILGQGPKLLIQFQNNGVVDDSQLPKDRFSAERLKGVDSTLKIQPAKLEDSAVYLCASSFQTTWDEQYFGPGTRLTVT.

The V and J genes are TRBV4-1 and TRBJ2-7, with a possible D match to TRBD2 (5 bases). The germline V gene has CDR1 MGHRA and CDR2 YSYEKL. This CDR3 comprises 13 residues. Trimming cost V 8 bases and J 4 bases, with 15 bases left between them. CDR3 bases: TGCGCCAGCCGCCCCGAGGGCTTATACGAGCAGTACTTC. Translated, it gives CASRPEGLYEQYF.

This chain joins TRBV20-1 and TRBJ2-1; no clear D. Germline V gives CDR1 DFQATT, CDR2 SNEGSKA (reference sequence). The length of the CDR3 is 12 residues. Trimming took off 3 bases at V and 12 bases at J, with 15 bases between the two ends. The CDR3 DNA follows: TGCAGTGCTAGGAGGAACGGCGGCGGGCAGTTCTTC. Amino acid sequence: CSARRNGGGQFF.

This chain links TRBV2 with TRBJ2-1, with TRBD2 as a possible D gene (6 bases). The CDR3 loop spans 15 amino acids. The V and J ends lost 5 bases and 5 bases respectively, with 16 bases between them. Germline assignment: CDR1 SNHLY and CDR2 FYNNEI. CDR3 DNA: TGTGCCAGCAGTTGGAGGGGAGTTCAGGACAATGAGCAGTTCTTC. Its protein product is CASSWRGVQDNEQFF.

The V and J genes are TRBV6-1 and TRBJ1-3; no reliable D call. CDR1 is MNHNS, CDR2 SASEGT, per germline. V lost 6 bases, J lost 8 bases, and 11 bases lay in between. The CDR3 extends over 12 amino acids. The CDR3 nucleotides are TGTGCCAGCAGACGATCTCTGGACACCATATATTTT. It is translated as CASRRSLDTIYF.

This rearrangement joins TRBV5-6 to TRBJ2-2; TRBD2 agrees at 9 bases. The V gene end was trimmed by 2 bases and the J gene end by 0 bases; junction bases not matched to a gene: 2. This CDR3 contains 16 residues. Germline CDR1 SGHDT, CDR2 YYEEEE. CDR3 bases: TGTGCCAGCAGCTTCTTAGCGGGGGCGAACACCGGGGAGCTGTTTTTT. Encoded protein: CASSFLAGANTGELFF. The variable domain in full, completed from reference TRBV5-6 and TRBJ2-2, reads DAGVTQSPTHLIKTRGQQVTLRCSPKSGHDTVSWYQQALGQGPQFIFQYYEEEERQRGNFPDRFSGHQFPNYSSELNVNALLLGDSALYLCASSFLAGANTGELFFGEGSRLTVL.

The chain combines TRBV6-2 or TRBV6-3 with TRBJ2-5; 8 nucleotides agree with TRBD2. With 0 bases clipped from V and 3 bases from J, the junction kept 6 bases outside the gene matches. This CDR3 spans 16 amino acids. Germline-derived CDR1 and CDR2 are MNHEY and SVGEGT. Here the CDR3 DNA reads TGTGCCAGCAGTTACTCCTTAGCGGGGAATGAAGAGACCCAGTACTTC. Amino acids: CASSYSLAGNEETQYF.

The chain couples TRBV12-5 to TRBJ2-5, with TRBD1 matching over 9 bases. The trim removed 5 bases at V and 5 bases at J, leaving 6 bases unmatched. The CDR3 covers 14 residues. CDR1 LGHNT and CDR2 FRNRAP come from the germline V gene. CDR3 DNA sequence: TGTGCTAGTGGTCCGGGACAGGGAATCGAGACCCAGTACTTC. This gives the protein CASGPGQGIETQYF.

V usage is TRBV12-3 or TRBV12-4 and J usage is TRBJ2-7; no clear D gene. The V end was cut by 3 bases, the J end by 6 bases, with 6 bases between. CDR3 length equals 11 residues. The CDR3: CASSFGPEQYF. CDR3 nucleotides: TGTGCCAGCAGTTTTGGGCCCGAGCAGTACTTC.

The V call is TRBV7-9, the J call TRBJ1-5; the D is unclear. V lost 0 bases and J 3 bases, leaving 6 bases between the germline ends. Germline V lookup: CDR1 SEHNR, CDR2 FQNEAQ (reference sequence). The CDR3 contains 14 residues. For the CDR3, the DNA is TGTGCCAGCAGCTTAGCGACCGCCAATCAGCCCCAGCATTTT. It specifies CASSLATANQPQHF.

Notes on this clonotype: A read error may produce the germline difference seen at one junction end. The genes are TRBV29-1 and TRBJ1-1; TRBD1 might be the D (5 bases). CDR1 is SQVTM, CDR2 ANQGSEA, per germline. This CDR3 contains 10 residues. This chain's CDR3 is CGALGPEAFF. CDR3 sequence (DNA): TGTGGGGCTCTGGGCCCTGAAGCTTTCTTT. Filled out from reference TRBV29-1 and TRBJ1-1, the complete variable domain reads SAVISQKPSRDICQRGTSLTIQCQVDSQVTMMFWYRQQPGQSLTLIATANQGSEATYESGFVIDKFPISRPNLTFSTLTVSNMSPEDSSIYLCGALGPEAFFGQGTRLTVV.

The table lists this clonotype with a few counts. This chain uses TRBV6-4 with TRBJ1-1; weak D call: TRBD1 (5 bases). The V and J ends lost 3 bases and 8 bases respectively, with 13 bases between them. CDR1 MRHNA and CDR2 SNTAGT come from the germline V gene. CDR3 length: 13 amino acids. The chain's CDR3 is CASSESGNDEAFF. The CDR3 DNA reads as TGTGCCAGCAGTGAATCAGGGAACGACGAAGCTTTCTTT.

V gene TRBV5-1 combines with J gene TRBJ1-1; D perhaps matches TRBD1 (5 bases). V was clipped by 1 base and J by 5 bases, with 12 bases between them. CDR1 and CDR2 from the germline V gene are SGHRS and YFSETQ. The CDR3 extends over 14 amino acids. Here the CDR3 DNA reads TGCGCCAGCAGCTTGTCCTCAGGGAGGACTGAAGCTTTCTTT. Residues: CASSLSSGRTEAFF.

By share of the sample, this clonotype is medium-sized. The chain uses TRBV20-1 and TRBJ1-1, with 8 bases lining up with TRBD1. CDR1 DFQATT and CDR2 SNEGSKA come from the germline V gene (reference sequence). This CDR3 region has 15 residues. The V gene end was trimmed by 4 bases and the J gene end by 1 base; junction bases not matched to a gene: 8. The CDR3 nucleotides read TGCAGTGCTAAGAGGACAGGGAGGGGGAACACTGAAGCTTTCTTT. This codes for CSAKRTGRGNTEAFF.

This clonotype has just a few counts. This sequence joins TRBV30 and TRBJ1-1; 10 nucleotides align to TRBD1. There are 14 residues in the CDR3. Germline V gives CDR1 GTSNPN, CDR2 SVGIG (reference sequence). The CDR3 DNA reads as TGTGCTTGGTACCGGACAGGGGGACTCGCTGAAGCTTTCTTT. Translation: CAWYRTGGLAEAFF.

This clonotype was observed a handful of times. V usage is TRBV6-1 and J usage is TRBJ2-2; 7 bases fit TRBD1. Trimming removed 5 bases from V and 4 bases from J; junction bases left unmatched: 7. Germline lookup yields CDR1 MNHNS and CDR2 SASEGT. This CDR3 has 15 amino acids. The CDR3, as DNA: TGTGCCAGCAGTCCGGGACAGCCGAGCACCGGGGAGCTGTTTTTT. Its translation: CASSPGQPSTGELFF.

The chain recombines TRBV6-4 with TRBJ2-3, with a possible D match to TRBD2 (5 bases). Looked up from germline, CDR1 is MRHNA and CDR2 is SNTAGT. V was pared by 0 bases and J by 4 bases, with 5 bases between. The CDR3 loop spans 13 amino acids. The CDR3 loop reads CASSDSRADTQYF. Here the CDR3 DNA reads TGTGCCAGCAGTGACTCGAGGGCAGATACGCAGTATTTT.

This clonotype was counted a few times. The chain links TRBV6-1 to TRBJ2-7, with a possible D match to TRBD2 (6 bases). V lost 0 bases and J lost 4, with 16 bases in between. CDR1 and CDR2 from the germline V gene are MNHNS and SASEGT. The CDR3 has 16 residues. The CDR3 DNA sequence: TGTGCCAGCAGTGAAGCTCCCCCGGGACTGCGATACGAGCAGTACTTC. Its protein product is CASSEAPPGLRYEQYF.

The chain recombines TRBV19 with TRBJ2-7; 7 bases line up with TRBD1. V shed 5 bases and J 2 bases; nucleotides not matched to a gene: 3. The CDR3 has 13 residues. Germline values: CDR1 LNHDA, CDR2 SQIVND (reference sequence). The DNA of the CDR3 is TGTGCCAGTAGTCTGACAGGGACCTACGAGCAGTACTTC. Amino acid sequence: CASSLTGTYEQYF.

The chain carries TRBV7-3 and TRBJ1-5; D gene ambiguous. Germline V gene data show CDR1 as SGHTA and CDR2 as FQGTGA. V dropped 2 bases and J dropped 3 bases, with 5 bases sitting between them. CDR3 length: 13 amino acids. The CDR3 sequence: CASSLGFNQPQHF. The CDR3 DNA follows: TGTGCCAGCAGCTTAGGATTCAATCAGCCCCAGCATTTT.

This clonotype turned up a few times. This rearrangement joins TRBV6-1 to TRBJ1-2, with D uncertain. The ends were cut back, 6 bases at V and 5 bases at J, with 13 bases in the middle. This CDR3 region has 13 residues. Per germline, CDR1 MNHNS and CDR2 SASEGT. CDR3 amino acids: CASRTPGEYGYTF. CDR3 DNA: TGTGCCAGCAGAACACCAGGTGAATATGGCTACACCTTC.

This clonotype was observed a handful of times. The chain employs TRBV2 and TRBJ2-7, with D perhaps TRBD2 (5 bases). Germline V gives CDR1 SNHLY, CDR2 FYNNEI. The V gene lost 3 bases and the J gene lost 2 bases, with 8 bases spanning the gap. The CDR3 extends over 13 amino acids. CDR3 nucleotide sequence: TGTGCCAGCAGTGACGAGGGCCCCTACGAGCAGTACTTC. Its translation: CASSDEGPYEQYF.

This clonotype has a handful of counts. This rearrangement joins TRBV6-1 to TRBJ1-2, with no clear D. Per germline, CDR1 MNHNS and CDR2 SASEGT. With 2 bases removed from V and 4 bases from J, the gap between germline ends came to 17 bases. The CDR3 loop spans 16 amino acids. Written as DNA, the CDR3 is TGTGCCAGCAGTGAATCGACTGGGCCAGGAGGCTATGGCTACACCTTC. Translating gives CASSESTGPGGYGYTF.

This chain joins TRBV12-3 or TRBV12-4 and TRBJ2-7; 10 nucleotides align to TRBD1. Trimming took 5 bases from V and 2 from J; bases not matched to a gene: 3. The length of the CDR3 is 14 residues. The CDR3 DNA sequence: TGTGCCAGCAGTCCCGACAGGGGGCCCTACGAGCAGTACTTC. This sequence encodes CASSPDRGPYEQYF.

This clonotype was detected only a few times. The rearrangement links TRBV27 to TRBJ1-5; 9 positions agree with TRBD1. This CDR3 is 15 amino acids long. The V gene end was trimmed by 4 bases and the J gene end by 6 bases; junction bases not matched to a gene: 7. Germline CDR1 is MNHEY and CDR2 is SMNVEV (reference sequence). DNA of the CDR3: TGTGCCAGCAGTTCGGGACAGGGAGGGGGTCAGCCCCAGCATTTT. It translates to CASSSGQGGGQPQHF.

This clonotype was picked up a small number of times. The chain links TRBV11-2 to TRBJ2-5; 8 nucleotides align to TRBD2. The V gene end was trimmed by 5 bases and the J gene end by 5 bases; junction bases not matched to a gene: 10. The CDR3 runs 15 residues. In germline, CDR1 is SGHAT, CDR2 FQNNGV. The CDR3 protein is CASSGRAGVEETQYF. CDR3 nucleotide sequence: TGTGCCAGCAGCGGCCGAGCGGGGGTTGAGGAGACCCAGTACTTC.

The CDR3 reads CASSLGESTYGYTF. The CDR3 DNA reads TGTGCCAGCAGTCTAGGGGAGTCTACTTATGGCTACACCTTC. This rearrangement joins TRBV6-1 to TRBJ1-2; D is perhaps TRBD1 (5 bases). Trimming took off 5 bases at V and 5 bases at J, with 15 bases between the two ends. Germline values: CDR1 MNHNS, CDR2 SASEGT. CDR3 length: 14 residues.

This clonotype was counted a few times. The CDR3 loop reads CAIRVDRDGANVLTF. CDR3 sequence (DNA): TGTGCCATCAGGGTGGACAGGGATGGGGCCAACGTCCTGACTTTC. The V and J genes are TRBV10-3 and TRBJ2-6; 8 bases match TRBD1. This CDR3 spans 15 amino acids. V was pared by 6 bases and J by 3 bases, with 4 bases of the junction left unmatched. Germline V gene lookup returns CDR1 ENHRY and CDR2 SYGVKD.

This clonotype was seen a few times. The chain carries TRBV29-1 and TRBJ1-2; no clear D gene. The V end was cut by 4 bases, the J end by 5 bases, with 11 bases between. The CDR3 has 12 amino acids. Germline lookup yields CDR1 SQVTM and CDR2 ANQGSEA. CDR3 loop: CSVVAGVYGYTF. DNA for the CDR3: TGCAGCGTTGTAGCTGGGGTTTATGGCTACACCTTC.

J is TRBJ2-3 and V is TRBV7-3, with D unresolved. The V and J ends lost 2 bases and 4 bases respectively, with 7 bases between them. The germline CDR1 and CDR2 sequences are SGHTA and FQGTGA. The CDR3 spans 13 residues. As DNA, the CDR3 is TGTGCCAGCAGCTTATCGAAGGCAGATACGCAGTATTTT. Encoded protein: CASSLSKADTQYF.